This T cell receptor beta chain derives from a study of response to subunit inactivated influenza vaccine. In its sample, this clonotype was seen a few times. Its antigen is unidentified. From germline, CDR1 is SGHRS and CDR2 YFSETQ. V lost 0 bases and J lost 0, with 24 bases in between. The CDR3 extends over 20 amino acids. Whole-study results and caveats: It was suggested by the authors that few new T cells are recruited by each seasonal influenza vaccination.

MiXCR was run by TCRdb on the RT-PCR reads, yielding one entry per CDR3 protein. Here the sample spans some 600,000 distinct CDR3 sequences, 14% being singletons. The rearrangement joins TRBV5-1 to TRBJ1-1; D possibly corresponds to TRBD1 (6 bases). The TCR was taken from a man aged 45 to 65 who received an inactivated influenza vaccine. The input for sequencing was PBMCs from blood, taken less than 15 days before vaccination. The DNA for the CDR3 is TGCGCCAGCAGCTTGGCTCGGGGCTACCGTGGACAGTTGATGAACACTGAAGCTTTCTTT. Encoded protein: CASSLARGYRGQLMNTEAFF. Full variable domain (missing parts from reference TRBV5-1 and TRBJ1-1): KAGVTQTPRYLIKTRGQQVTLSCSPISGHRSVSWYQQTPGQGLQFLFEYFSETQRNKGNFPGRFSGRQFSNSRSEMNVSTLELGDSALYLCASSLARGYRGQLMNTEAFFGQGTRLTVV.